A selection of T cell receptor beta chains follows, all from one sample in a study of blood T cell repertoires in COVID-19. Libraries were prepared by immunoSEQ multiplex PCR; TCRdb keeps only in-frame clonotypes and omits some of them. This sample has 250,000 to 300,000 clones, with around nine tenths found just once. The material sequenced was peripheral blood. The receptors were gathered from a woman aged 70-85 years with COVID-19, enrolled during active disease. Each CDR3 is given with its conserved first and last residue. The D gene is left open where the match is weak. Clone size appears in some rows only: once, few, many, or a class for an expanded clone.

.,.,TRBV5-6,TRBJ1-1,CASSLARERAATEAFF,TGTGCCAGCAGCTTGGCAAGAGAAAGAGCTGCCACTGAAGCTTTCTTT
.,.,TRBV10-2,TRBJ2-7,CASSEVSYEQYF,TGCGCCAGCAGTGAAGTCAGCTACGAGCAGTACTTC
.,.,TRBV6-1,TRBJ2-7,CASSETPVPIYEQYF,TGTGCCAGCAGTGAAACTCCGGTCCCCATATACGAGCAGTACTTC
.,.,TRBV5-1,TRBJ1-2,CASSSDGSTYGYTF,TGCGCCAGCAGCTCGGACGGGAGTACCTATGGCTACACCTTC
once,.,TRBV20-1,TRBJ2-7,CSASFSSYEQYF,TGCAGTGCTAGTTTCAGCTCCTACGAGCAGTACTTC
.,.,TRBV21-1,TRBJ1-3,CASSKRGETASSGNTIYF,TGTGCCAGCAGCAAACGCGGGGAGACAGCTAGCTCTGGAAACACCATATATTTT
few,.,TRBV4-1,TRBJ1-1,CASSQLTLNTEAFF,TGCGCCAGCAGCCAATTAACTTTGAACACTGAAGCTTTCTTT
.,TRBD2,TRBV25-1,TRBJ2-1,CASSKSSGTYNEQFF,TGTGCCAGCAGTAAGTCTAGCGGTACCTACAATGAGCAGTTCTTC
once,.,TRBV7-9,TRBJ1-6,CASSSPGSLDSPLHF,TGTGCCAGCAGTTCGCCGGGAAGTCTGGATTCACCCCTCCACTTT
.,.,TRBV6-2/TRBV6-3,TRBJ1-5,CASSYETGLGQPQHF,TGTGCCAGCAGTTACGAAACAGGGCTGGGTCAGCCCCAGCATTTT
.,.,TRBV2,TRBJ2-7,CASAYSPYEQYF,TGTGCCAGCGCATACAGCCCCTACGAGCAGTACTTC
once,.,TRBV28,TRBJ2-6,CASAARGLSGANVLTF,TGTGCCAGCGCGGCCAGGGGCCTCTCTGGGGCCAACGTCCTGACTTTC
.,TRBD2,TRBV7-2,TRBJ2-5,CASSPGRGGETQYF,TGTGCCAGCAGCCCGGGTCGCGGGGGAGAGACCCAGTACTTC
.,TRBD1,TRBV5-1,TRBJ1-2,CASSPGQEPGYTF,TGCGCCAGCAGCCCCGGACAGGAGCCCGGCTACACCTTC
.,.,TRBV9,TRBJ1-1,CASSVDRVGVSTEAFF,TGTGCCAGCAGCGTAGACAGGGTGGGTGTAAGCACTGAAGCTTTCTTT
once,TRBD2,TRBV5-4,TRBJ2-3,CASSFPVAGGATDTQYF,TGTGCCAGCAGCTTCCCCGTAGCGGGAGGCGCCACAGATACGCAGTATTTT
.,TRBD2,TRBV2,TRBJ2-1,CASWGTSVEQFF,TGTGCCAGTTGGGGGACTAGCGTAGAGCAGTTCTTC
few,.,TRBV6-5,TRBJ1-1,CASRGPGSEAFF,TGTGCCAGCAGGGGTCCGGGAAGTGAAGCTTTCTTT
once,.,TRBV9,TRBJ1-1,CASSVDQGETEAFF,TGTGCCAGCAGCGTAGATCAGGGTGAAACTGAAGCTTTCTTT
once,.,TRBV5-5,TRBJ1-5,CASSVLSNQPQHF,TGTGCCAGCAGCGTACTTAGCAATCAGCCCCAGCATTTT
.,.,TRBV6-5,TRBJ1-1,CASSLRGTDTEAFF,TGTGCCAGCAGTCTCCGCGGGACCGACACTGAAGCTTTCTTT
.,TRBD1,TRBV6-6,TRBJ1-5,CASSPSSEIIQGASNQPQHF,TGTGCCAGCAGCCCCTCATCAGAAATCATACAGGGGGCAAGCAATCAGCCCCAGCATTTT
.,TRBD1,TRBV11-2,TRBJ1-2,CASSPRQGGALYGYTF,TGTGCCAGCAGCCCCCGACAGGGGGGCGCACTATATGGCTACACCTTC
.,TRBD1,TRBV27,TRBJ1-2,CASSKDLTGVIYGYTF,TGTGCCAGCAGTAAAGACTTGACAGGGGTAATTTATGGCTACACCTTC
.,.,TRBV11-3,TRBJ1-4,CASSLEKTLPYDEKLFF,TGTGCCAGCAGCTTAGAGAAGACATTACCCTATGATGAAAAACTGTTTTTT
.,.,TRBV9,TRBJ2-1,CASSVDDWARNEQFF,TGTGCCAGCAGCGTAGACGATTGGGCCCGGAATGAGCAGTTCTTC
.,.,TRBV15,TRBJ1-5,CATSRDVGANNQPQHF,TGTGCCACCAGCAGAGATGTGGGGGCGAACAATCAGCCCCAGCATTTT
.,TRBD1,TRBV6-4,TRBJ2-3,CAKSTGPCTDTQYF,TGTGCCAAATCGACAGGGCCTTGCACAGATACGCAGTATTTT
.,.,TRBV7-9,TRBJ1-1,CASSLYGGVNTEAFF,TGTGCCAGCAGCCTGTATGGGGGGGTGAACACTGAAGCTTTCTTT
.,.,TRBV6-5,TRBJ1-4,CATKEAGGGNEKLFF,TGTGCCACCAAGGAGGCGGGGGGCGGTAATGAAAAACTGTTTTTT
.,.,TRBV6-6,TRBJ1-2,CASSYDGGYTF,TGTGCCAGCAGTTACGACGGGGGCTACACCTTC
once,.,TRBV6-1,TRBJ2-7,CASSEKGRVVEQYF,TGTGCCAGCAGTGAAAAGGGCAGGGTTGTCGAGCAGTACTTC
.,.,TRBV30,TRBJ1-5,CAWSGGGGTTQHF,TGTGCCTGGAGTGGGGGGGGAGGAACGACCCAGCATTTT
.,.,TRBV7-2,TRBJ2-6,CASSLTGTPPSGANVLTF,TGTGCCAGCAGCTTGACCGGGACTCCTCCTTCTGGGGCCAACGTCCTGACTTTC
.,TRBD2,TRBV10-3,TRBJ2-3,CAITGTSGNTDTQYF,TGTGCCATCACCGGGACTAGCGGTAACACAGATACGCAGTATTTT
.,TRBD1,TRBV29-1,TRBJ2-7,CSVEPPGTGGGEQYF,TGCAGCGTTGAACCCCCCGGGACAGGGGGCGGGGAGCAGTACTTC
.,TRBD1,TRBV6-2/TRBV6-3,TRBJ1-5,CASSGTGNQPQHF,TGTGCCAGCAGCGGGACAGGCAATCAGCCCCAGCATTTT
.,TRBD1,TRBV9,TRBJ2-1,CASSLVTGAGNEQFF,TGTGCCAGCAGCTTGGTGACAGGGGCAGGAAATGAGCAGTTCTTC
many,TRBD2,TRBV7-8,TRBJ2-2,CASSSGGRTNTGELFF,TGTGCCAGCAGCTCGGGGGGGAGGACGAACACCGGGGAGCTGTTTTTT
once,TRBD2,TRBV6-2/TRBV6-3,TRBJ2-4,CASSLHTSGSLNIQYF,TGTGCCAGCAGTCTACACACTAGCGGGAGTTTAAACATTCAGTACTTC